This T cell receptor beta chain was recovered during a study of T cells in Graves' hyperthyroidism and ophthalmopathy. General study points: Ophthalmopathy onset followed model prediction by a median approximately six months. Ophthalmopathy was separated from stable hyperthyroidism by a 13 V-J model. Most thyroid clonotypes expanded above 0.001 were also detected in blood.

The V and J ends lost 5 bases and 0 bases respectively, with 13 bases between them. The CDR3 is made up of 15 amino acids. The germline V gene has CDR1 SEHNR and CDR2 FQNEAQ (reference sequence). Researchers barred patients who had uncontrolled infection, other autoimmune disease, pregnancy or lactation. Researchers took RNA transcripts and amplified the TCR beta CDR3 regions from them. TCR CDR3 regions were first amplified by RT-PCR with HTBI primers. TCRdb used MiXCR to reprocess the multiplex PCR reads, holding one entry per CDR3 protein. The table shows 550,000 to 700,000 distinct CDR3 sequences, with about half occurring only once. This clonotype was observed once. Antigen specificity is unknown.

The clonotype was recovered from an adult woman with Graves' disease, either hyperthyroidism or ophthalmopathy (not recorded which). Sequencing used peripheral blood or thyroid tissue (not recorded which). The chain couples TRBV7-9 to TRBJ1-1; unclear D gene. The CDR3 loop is CASSPTGLVNTEAFF. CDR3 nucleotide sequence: TGTGCCAGCAGCCCCACCGGGCTTGTGAACACTGAAGCTTTCTTT.